The 25 T cell receptor beta chains given below trace back to one sample, sequenced in a study of cytomegalovirus exposure and HLA in healthy donors. With 60 Vbeta and 13 Jbeta primers, the PCR was carried out. The data were produced by immunoSEQ multiplex PCR, yet TCRdb's version contains in-frame clones alone and is incomplete. The profile shows around 67,000 clones, around 78% of them singletons. The sequencing sample was made of PBMCs. The receptors were gathered from a man younger than 35 in good health and CMV-seropositive.

The chain is built from TRBV13 and TRBJ2-3, with TRBD2 identical over 12 bases. The V gene's germline CDR1 is PRHDT and CDR2 FYEKMQ (reference sequence). J gave up 4 bases and V 3 bases, and 2 bases lay outside the gene matches. The CDR3 spans 15 residues. This chain's CDR3 is CASSFASGGADTQYF. The CDR3 DNA reads as TGTGCCAGCAGCTTCGCTAGCGGGGGGGCAGATACGCAGTATTTT. Looking up the rest from reference TRBV13 and TRBJ2-3 gives the full variable domain: AAGVIQSPRHLIKEKRETATLKCYPIPRHDTVYWYQQGPGQDPQFLISFYEKMQSDKGSIPDRFSAQQFSDYHSELNMSSLELGDSALYFCASSFASGGADTQYFGPGTRLTVL.

The CDR3 DNA reads as TGTGCCAGCAGTGAAAGACCCCTGGAGGGAAACACCATATATTTT. It yields the protein CASSERPLEGNTIYF. The chain is built from TRBV6-1 and TRBJ1-3, with D unclear. This CDR3 spans 15 amino acids. Germline loops: CDR1 MNHNS, CDR2 SASEGT. Trimming removed 2 bases at V and 4 bases at J, with 12 bases between.

This chain connects TRBV30 to TRBJ1-1; no clear D. This CDR3 comprises 12 residues. V lost 0 bases and J lost 1, with 3 bases in between. Germline assignment: CDR1 GTSNPN and CDR2 SVGIG (reference sequence). The CDR3: CAWSVANTEAFF. The CDR3 nucleotides are TGTGCCTGGAGTGTAGCGAACACTGAAGCTTTCTTT. Based on the CDR3 plus reference TRBV30 and TRBJ1-1, the full variable domain is SQTIHQWPATLVQPVGSPLSLECTVEGTSNPNLYWYRQAAGRGLQLLFYSVGIGQISSEVPQNLSASRPQDRQFILSSKKLLLSDSGFYLCAWSVANTEAFFGQGTRLTVV.

This clone was recorded a few times. The chain links TRBV19 to TRBJ1-5; D call uncertain. This CDR3 has 12 amino acids. Germline loops: CDR1 LNHDA, CDR2 SQIVND (reference sequence). V dropped 7 bases and J dropped 4 bases, with 8 bases sitting between them. Here the CDR3 DNA reads TGTGCCAGTAAGGAGCTAAATCAGCCCCAGCATTTT. Its protein is CASKELNQPQHF.

CDR3 region: CASSLRPGGQPQHF. CDR3 DNA: TGCGCCAGCAGCTTGAGGCCAGGGGGCCAGCCCCAGCATTTT. The J gene is TRBJ1-5, the V gene TRBV5-1, with 8 nucleotides matching TRBD1. The CDR3 contains 14 residues. Trimming removed 1 base from V and 7 bases from J; junction bases left unmatched: 4. CDR1 is SGHRS and CDR2 is YFSETQ in the germline V gene.

This clone was detected once. The chain carries TRBV29-1 and TRBJ2-6; TRBD1 is a possible D gene (5 bases). The germline CDR1 and CDR2 sequences are SQVTM and ANQGSEA. The germline V and J ends were trimmed by 0 bases and 0 bases, with 12 bases remaining between them. The length of the CDR3 is 17 residues. The CDR3 spells CSVEERQRYSGANVLTF. DNA of the CDR3: TGCAGCGTTGAAGAACGACAGCGATACTCTGGGGCCAACGTCCTGACTTTC. The full variable domain, completed using reference TRBV29-1 and TRBJ2-6, is SAVISQKPSRDICQRGTSLTIQCQVDSQVTMMFWYRQQPGQSLTLIATANQGSEATYESGFVIDKFPISRPNLTFSTLTVSNMSPEDSSIYLCSVEERQRYSGANVLTFGAGSRLTVL.

In this sample, this clone turned up a few times. The rearrangement joins TRBV6-6 to TRBJ1-2; a weak D match, TRBD1 (5 bases). Trimming took off 6 bases at V and 0 bases at J, with 5 bases between the two ends. CDR1 and CDR2 from the germline V gene are MNHNY and SVGAGI (reference sequence). The CDR3 spans 12 residues. The CDR3 loop is CASRTANYGYTF. CDR3 sequence (DNA): TGTGCCAGCAGGACAGCTAACTATGGCTACACCTTC.

V gene TRBV7-6 combines with J gene TRBJ1-2; D remains ambiguous. The V end lost 1 base, the J end lost 2 bases, and 8 bases lay between the germline ends. This CDR3 is 14 amino acids long. CDR1 SGHVS and CDR2 FNYEAQ come from the germline V gene. The CDR3 nucleotides read TGTGCCAGCAGCTTAGATGCGGGGAACTATGGCTACACCTTC. This sequence encodes CASSLDAGNYGYTF.

This clone was picked up one time. The chain couples TRBV30 to TRBJ1-1; 7 bases are a match to TRBD1. V shed 3 bases and J 4 bases; nucleotides not matched to a gene: 5. Per germline, CDR1 GTSNPN and CDR2 SVGIG (reference sequence). The CDR3 consists of 13 residues. DNA for the CDR3: TGTGCCTGGAGAGTACAGGGGCTCACTGAAGCTTTCTTT. This translates into CAWRVQGLTEAFF.

The sample holds a few counts of this clone. V and J are TRBV4-1 and TRBJ2-4; possibly TRBD2 for D (5 bases). The CDR3 has 12 residues. V gave up 0 bases and J gave up 11 bases, with 8 bases separating them. Germline CDR1 reads MGHRA; CDR2 reads YSYEKL. CDR3 sequence (DNA): TGCGCCAGCAGCCAAGATATGGGAGTTCAGTACTTC. This codes for CASSQDMGVQYF.

The V and J genes are TRBV7-2 and TRBJ2-7; D possibly corresponds to TRBD1 (5 bases). V dropped 0 bases and J dropped 0 bases, with 6 bases sitting between them. The germline V gene encodes CDR1 SGHTA and CDR2 FQGNSA. The CDR3 extends over 14 amino acids. The CDR3 nucleotides are TGTGCCAGCAGCTTAGCACAGGTCTCCTACGAGCAGTACTTC. Protein sequence: CASSLAQVSYEQYF.

The J gene is TRBJ2-3, the V gene TRBV2; the D gene is possibly TRBD1 (6 bases). The CDR3 is 14 amino acids. V shed 7 bases and J shed 2 bases, with 13 bases lying between them. Germline V gene lookup returns CDR1 SNHLY and CDR2 FYNNEI. CDR3 sequence: CASIWTDATDTQYF. CDR3 coding DNA: TGTGCCAGCATTTGGACAGACGCCACAGATACGCAGTATTTT.

This chain joins TRBV29-1 and TRBJ2-6; the match to TRBD2 covers 7 bases. CDR1 is SQVTM, CDR2 ANQGSEA, per germline. The CDR3 extends over 16 amino acids. V lost 7 bases to trimming and J lost 4 bases; unmatched junction nucleotides: 13. CDR3: CSGIWGGGTGANVLTF. The CDR3, as DNA: TGCAGCGGTATCTGGGGGGGAGGGACGGGGGCCAACGTCCTGACTTTC.

This sequence joins TRBV28 and TRBJ2-3; TRBD2 agrees at 7 bases. The germline V gene encodes CDR1 MDHEN and CDR2 SYDVKM. The J segment lost 6 bases and the V segment lost 3 bases, leaving 6 bases of the junction unmatched. The CDR3 has 14 amino acids. CDR3: CASSLGGTTDTQYF. The CDR3 nucleotides are TGTGCCAGCAGTTTGGGGGGGACCACGGATACGCAGTATTTT.

V gene TRBV5-1 combines with J gene TRBJ1-1, with no clear D. This CDR3 has 11 amino acids. The ends were cut back, 3 bases at V and 7 bases at J, with 7 bases in the middle. In germline, CDR1 is SGHRS, CDR2 YFSETQ. CDR3 in DNA: TGCGCCAGCAGCTCCGACTATGAAGCTTTCTTT. Protein product: CASSSDYEAFF.

The chain uses TRBV7-8 and TRBJ2-7, with 7 bases that match TRBD2. Germline loops: CDR1 SGHVS, CDR2 FQNEAQ. V was clipped by 5 bases and J by 2 bases; unmatched bases: 6. This CDR3 comprises 14 residues. This CDR3 is CASSPLAATYEQYF. Here the CDR3 DNA reads TGTGCCAGCAGCCCTCTAGCGGCAACCTACGAGCAGTACTTC. The complete variable domain, with remaining parts taken from reference TRBV7-8 and TRBJ2-7, reads GAGVSQSPRYKVAKRGQDVALRCDPISGHVSLFWYQQALGQGPEFLTYFQNEAQLDKSGLPSDRFFAERPEGSVSTLKIQRTQQEDSAVYLCASSPLAATYEQYFGPGTRLTVT.

The chain recombines TRBV6-6 with TRBJ1-5, with D uncertain. Germline CDR1 MNHNY, CDR2 SVGAGI (reference sequence). This CDR3 has 13 amino acids. V lost 2 bases and J 5 bases, leaving 7 bases between the germline ends. In DNA form, the CDR3 reads TGTGCCAGCAGTTACGGGCCATATCAGCCCCAGCATTTT. Translated, it gives CASSYGPYQPQHF.

This clone was counted once. This sequence joins TRBV28 and TRBJ2-5, with 8 positions matching TRBD2. V shed 4 bases and J 3 bases; nucleotides not matched to a gene: 4. Per germline, CDR1 MDHEN and CDR2 SYDVKM. This CDR3 is 14 amino acids long. The CDR3 region has the DNA TGTGCCAGCAGTTCCGGGGGGGCCGAAGAGACCCAGTACTTC. Amino acid sequence: CASSSGGAEETQYF. Complete variable domain (other parts from reference TRBV28 and TRBJ2-5): DVKVTQSSRYLVKRTGEKVFLECVQDMDHENMFWYRQDPGLGLRLIYFSYDVKMKEKGDIPEGYSVSREKKERFSLILESASTNQTSMYLCASSSGGAEETQYFGPGTRLLVL.

J is TRBJ2-1 and V is TRBV7-3; tentative D call: TRBD1 (5 bases). Germline CDR1 reads SGHTA; CDR2 reads FQGTGA. V lost 5 bases, J lost 9 bases, and 8 bases lay in between. The CDR3 contains 11 residues. CDR3 nucleotides: TGTGCCAGCAGCCGAGACAGTGAGCAGTTCTTC. Translated: CASSRDSEQFF.

The chain uses TRBV28 and TRBJ1-5, with D hard to call. V was cut by 2 bases and J by 8 bases, with 13 bases left in between. This CDR3 has 14 residues. Germline V gives CDR1 MDHEN, CDR2 SYDVKM. Written as DNA, the CDR3 is TGTGCCAGCAGTTTAGGGCAGGCGATCAAGCCCCAGCATTTT. Protein product: CASSLGQAIKPQHF.

The chain is built from TRBV6-5 and TRBJ2-1; 8 positions agree with TRBD2. This CDR3 spans 16 amino acids. J lost 0 bases, V lost 4 bases, and 5 bases had no gene match. The germline gives CDR1 MNHEY, CDR2 SVGAGI. CDR3 region: CASSLGLANSYNEQFF. The CDR3 bases are TGTGCCAGCAGTTTAGGACTAGCCAACTCCTACAATGAGCAGTTCTTC.

This chain uses TRBV30 with TRBJ1-2; D is unclear. The germline V gene has CDR1 GTSNPN and CDR2 SVGIG (reference sequence). V gave up 0 bases and J gave up 5 bases, with 4 bases separating them. This CDR3 has 11 amino acids. The CDR3 DNA follows: TGTGCCTGGAGTGTAGCATATGGCTACACCTTC. As protein: CAWSVAYGYTF. The full variable domain, in which reference TRBV30 and TRBJ1-2 provide the parts outside the CDR3, is SQTIHQWPATLVQPVGSPLSLECTVEGTSNPNLYWYRQAAGRGLQLLFYSVGIGQISSEVPQNLSASRPQDRQFILSSKKLLLSDSGFYLCAWSVAYGYTFGSGTRLTVV.

This clone appeared a single time. This rearrangement joins TRBV29-1 to TRBJ2-5; D gene unclear. Near its end, the DNA agrees better with TRBJ2-7, so the J call may be wrong. The CDR3 contains 11 residues. CDR1 and CDR2 (germline): SQVTM, ANQGSEA. The CDR3 sequence is CSVGSSYEQYF. The CDR3 DNA sequence: TGCAGCGTTGGCTCCTCCTACGAGCAGTACTTC.

The chain joins TRBV6-5 to TRBJ2-2; D may be TRBD1 (5 bases). This CDR3 is 14 amino acids long. V was shortened by 8 bases and J by 4 bases, with 14 bases between the two germline ends. CDR1 is MNHEY and CDR2 is SVGAGI in the germline V gene. CDR3 DNA: TGTGCCAGCGGGGCCGGGTGGTCCACCGGGGAGCTGTTTTTT. Residues: CASGAGWSTGELFF.

This clone occurred many times. This chain connects TRBV7-8 to TRBJ2-3; 12 bases are a match to TRBD2. Germline lookup yields CDR1 SGHVS and CDR2 FQNEAQ. The junction had 3 bases not matched to a gene; V was cut back by 5 bases and J by 0 bases. The CDR3 extends over 16 amino acids. This CDR3 reads CASSLGLAGSTDTQYF. Here the CDR3 DNA reads TGTGCCAGCAGCCTGGGACTAGCGGGTAGCACAGATACGCAGTATTTT.